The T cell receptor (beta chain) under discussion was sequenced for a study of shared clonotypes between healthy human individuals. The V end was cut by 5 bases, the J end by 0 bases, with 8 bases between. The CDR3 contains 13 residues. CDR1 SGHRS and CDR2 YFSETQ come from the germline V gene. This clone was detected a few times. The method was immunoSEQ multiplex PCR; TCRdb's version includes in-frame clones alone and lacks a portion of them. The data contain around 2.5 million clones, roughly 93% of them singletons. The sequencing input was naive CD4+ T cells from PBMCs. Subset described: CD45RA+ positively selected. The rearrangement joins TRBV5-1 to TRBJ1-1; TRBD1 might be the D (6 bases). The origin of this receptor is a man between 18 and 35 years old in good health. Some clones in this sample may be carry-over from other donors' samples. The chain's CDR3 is CASSEGVNTEAFF. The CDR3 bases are TGCGCCAGCAGTGAGGGGGTGAACACTGAAGCTTTCTTT.